Sequencing of this TCR beta chain was carried out in a study of OX40 agonist ivuxolimab in advanced cancers. Study-level information: Dose-escalation subjects each had hepatocellular carcinoma, melanoma, renal cell or head and neck cancer. Having had anti-PD-1, anti-PD-L1 or anti-CTLA-4 therapy before was allowed, and under 50% had some.

Whole-study results and caveats: More expanded clones were found, on average, in CD8+ than in CD4+ T cells. It was not determined which antigens were specifically recognized by the peripheral T cells that had undergone clonal expansion.

Points on this clone: Its antigen remains unidentified.

The CDR3 totals 15 residues. Germline V lookup: CDR1 LNHDA, CDR2 SQIVND (reference sequence). The V gene lost 4 bases and the J gene lost 4 bases, with 16 bases spanning the gap. The data were produced by immunoSEQ multiplex PCR, yet TCRdb's version contains in-frame clones alone and is incomplete. The sample lists tens of thousands of clones, around 90% seen once, with over 8.5% in the top ten. This sample comprised CD4+ or CD8+ T cells sorted from blood, obtained in a trial of the OX40 agonist ivuxolimab. This receptor was obtained from an adult with an advanced solid tumor such as melanoma, head and neck, liver or kidney cancer. This chain links TRBV19 with TRBJ1-1; a weak D match, TRBD1 (5 bases). The CDR3 coding sequence is TGTGCCAGTAGTAACATATTGGCAGGGAGCACTGAAGCTTTCTTT. Amino acid sequence: CASSNILAGSTEAFF.